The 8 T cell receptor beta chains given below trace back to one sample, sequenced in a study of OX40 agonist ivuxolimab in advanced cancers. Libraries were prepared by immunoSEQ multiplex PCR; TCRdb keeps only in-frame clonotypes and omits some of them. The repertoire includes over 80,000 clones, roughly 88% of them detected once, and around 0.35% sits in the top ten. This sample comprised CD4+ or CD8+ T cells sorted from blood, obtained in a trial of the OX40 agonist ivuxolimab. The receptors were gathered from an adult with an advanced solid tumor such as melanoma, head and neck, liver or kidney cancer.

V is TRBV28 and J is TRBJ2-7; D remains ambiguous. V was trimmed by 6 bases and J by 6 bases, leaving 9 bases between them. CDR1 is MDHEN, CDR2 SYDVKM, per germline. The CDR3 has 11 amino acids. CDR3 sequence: CASSRFREQYF. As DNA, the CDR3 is TGTGCCAGCAGCCGCTTCCGCGAGCAGTACTTC.

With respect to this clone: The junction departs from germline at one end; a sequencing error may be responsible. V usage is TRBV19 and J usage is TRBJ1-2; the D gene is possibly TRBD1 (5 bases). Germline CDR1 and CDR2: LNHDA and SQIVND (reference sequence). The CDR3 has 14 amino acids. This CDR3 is CASSVDSDNYGYTF. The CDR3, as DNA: TGTGCCAGTAGTGTAGACAGTGATAACTATGGCTACACCTTC. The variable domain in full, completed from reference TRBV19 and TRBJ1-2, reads DGGITQSPKYLFRKEGQNVTLSCEQNLNHDAMYWYRQDPGQGLRLIYYSQIVNDFQKGDIAEGYSVSREKKESFPLTVTSAQKNPTAFYLCASSVDSDNYGYTFGSGTRLTVV.

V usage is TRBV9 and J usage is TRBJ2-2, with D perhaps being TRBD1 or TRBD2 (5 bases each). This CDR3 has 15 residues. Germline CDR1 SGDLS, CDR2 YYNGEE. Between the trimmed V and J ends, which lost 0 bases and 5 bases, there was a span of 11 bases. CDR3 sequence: CASSVGGEGTGELFF. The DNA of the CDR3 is TGTGCCAGCAGCGTAGGGGGAGAGGGGACCGGGGAGCTGTTTTTT.

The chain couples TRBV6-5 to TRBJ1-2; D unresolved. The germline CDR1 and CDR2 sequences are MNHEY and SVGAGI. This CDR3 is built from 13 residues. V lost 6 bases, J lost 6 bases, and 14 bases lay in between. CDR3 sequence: CASSLRWADGYTF. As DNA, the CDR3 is TGTGCCAGCAGCCTGAGGTGGGCTGATGGCTACACCTTC.

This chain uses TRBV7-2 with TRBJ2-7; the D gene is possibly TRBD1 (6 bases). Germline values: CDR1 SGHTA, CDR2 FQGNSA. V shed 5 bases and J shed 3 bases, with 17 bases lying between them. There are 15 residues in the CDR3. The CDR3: CASSPSTGLGYEQYF. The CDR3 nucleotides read TGTGCCAGCAGCCCCTCGACAGGTCTGGGCTACGAGCAGTACTTC.

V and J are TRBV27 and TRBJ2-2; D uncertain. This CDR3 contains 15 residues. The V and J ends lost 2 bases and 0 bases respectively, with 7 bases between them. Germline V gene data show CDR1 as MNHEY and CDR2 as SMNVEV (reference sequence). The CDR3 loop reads CASSLAGTNTGELFF. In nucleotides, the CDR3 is TGTGCCAGCAGTTTAGCTGGAACGAACACCGGGGAGCTGTTTTTT.

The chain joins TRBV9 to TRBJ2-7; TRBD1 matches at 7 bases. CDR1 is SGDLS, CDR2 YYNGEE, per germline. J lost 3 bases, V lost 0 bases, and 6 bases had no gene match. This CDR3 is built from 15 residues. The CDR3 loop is CASSVGGQRHYEQYF. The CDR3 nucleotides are TGTGCCAGCAGCGTAGGGGGACAGCGCCACTACGAGCAGTACTTC.

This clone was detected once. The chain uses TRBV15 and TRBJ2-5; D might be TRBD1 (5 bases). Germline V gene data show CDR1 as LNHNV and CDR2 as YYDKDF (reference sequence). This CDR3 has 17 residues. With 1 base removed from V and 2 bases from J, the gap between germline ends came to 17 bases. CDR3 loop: CATSRAQPLQGQETQYF. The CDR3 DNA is TGTGCCACCAGCAGAGCCCAACCTCTTCAGGGACAAGAGACCCAGTACTTC.